These 12 T cell receptor beta chains were sequenced from one sample in a study of T cells in Graves' hyperthyroidism and ophthalmopathy. It was RNA transcripts that yielded the amplified TCR beta CDR3 regions. The TCR CDR3 first-round RT-PCR relied on the HTBI primer set. TCRdb used MiXCR to reprocess the multiplex PCR reads, holding one entry per CDR3 protein. The table records hundreds of thousands of distinct CDR3 sequences, under 15% of them present only once. The sequencing input was blood. These receptors originate from a woman between 40 and 55 years old with Graves' ophthalmopathy.

This chain links TRBV25-1 with TRBJ1-1; tentatively, D is TRBD1 (6 bases). Trimming removed 3 bases from V and 12 bases from J, with 23 bases in between. The CDR3 is 15 amino acids. CDR1 is MGHDK and CDR2 is SYGVNS in the germline V gene. CDR3 DNA sequence: TGTGCCAGCAGTGACATAGGGGGGGCCGGAGTCAGTACTTTCTTT. Its translation: CASSDIGGAGVSTFF. The complete variable domain, with remaining parts taken from reference TRBV25-1 and TRBJ1-1, reads EADIYQTPRYLVIGTGKKITLECSQTMGHDKMYWYQQDPGMELHLIHYSYGVNSTEKGDLSSESTVSRIRTEHFPLTLESARPSHTSQYLCASSDIGGAGVSTFFGQGTRLTVV.

This clonotype was counted ten times or more. The rearrangement links TRBV3-1 to TRBJ2-2; 13 bases agree with TRBD2. The V and J ends lost 4 bases and 3 bases, in that order; junction bases with no gene match: 20. Per germline, CDR1 LGHDT and CDR2 YNNKEL (reference sequence). This CDR3 has 22 amino acids. The CDR3 here is CASSLRDRWTSGGLLDTGELFF. The CDR3 nucleotides are TGTGCCAGCAGCCTCCGGGACAGATGGACTAGCGGGGGACTACTTGACACCGGGGAGCTGTTTTTT. Together with reference TRBV3-1 and TRBJ2-2, the CDR3 gives the full variable domain: DTAVSQTPKYLVTQMGNDKSIKCEQNLGHDTMYWYKQDSKKFLKIMFSYNNKELIINETVPNRFSPKSPDKAHLNLHINSLELGDSAVYFCASSLRDRWTSGGLLDTGELFFGEGSRLTVL.

This sequence joins TRBV18 and TRBJ1-2; D is possibly TRBD1 (5 bases). The CDR3 loop spans 15 amino acids. The germline V and J ends were trimmed by 2 bases and 3 bases, with 13 bases remaining between them. Germline V CDR1 and CDR2: KGHSH, LQKENI. The CDR3 loop reads CASSPGAGTDYGYTF. The CDR3 nucleotides are TGTGCCAGCTCACCAGGGGCAGGGACGGACTATGGCTACACCTTC.

This clonotype was counted ten times or more. This sequence joins TRBV20-1 and TRBJ1-2; no reliable D call. Per the germline V gene, CDR1 is DFQATT and CDR2 is SNEGSKA (reference sequence). Trimming left V 6 bases short and J 8 bases short, with 19 bases between. The CDR3 consists of 13 residues. For the CDR3, the DNA is TGCAGTGCGCCGACCTCTATGGTGGGGGGCTACACCTTC. Translation: CSAPTSMVGGYTF.

This clonotype occurred many times. The V and J genes are TRBV6-5 and TRBJ2-5; D not certain. V shed 6 bases and J shed 5 bases, with 16 bases lying between them. In germline, CDR1 is MNHEY, CDR2 SVGAGI. The CDR3 spans 14 residues. This CDR3 is CASRRRASGETQYF. CDR3 nucleotide sequence: TGTGCCAGCAGGCGCCGGGCGTCCGGGGAGACCCAGTACTTC.

This clonotype was observed at least ten times. The chain uses TRBV12-3 or TRBV12-4 and TRBJ2-3, with D unresolved. Deletions cut 2 bases from V and 4 bases from J, with 7 bases between. This CDR3 has 13 amino acids. CDR3: CASSLMGADTQYF. Here the CDR3 DNA reads TGTGCCAGCAGTTTAATGGGTGCAGATACGCAGTATTTT.

The chain recombines TRBV19 with TRBJ1-5, with D uncertain. The CDR3 covers 14 residues. V was trimmed by 6 bases and J by 6 bases, leaving 15 bases between them. Germline CDR1 and CDR2: LNHDA and SQIVND (reference sequence). DNA of the CDR3: TGTGCCAGTAGCAGTCGAGGAACCAGTCAGCCCCAGCATTTT. Translation gives CASSSRGTSQPQHF.

At least ten counts were recorded for this clonotype. J is TRBJ1-1 and V is TRBV28, with a weak D call TRBD1 (6 bases). CDR1 and CDR2 from the germline V gene are MDHEN and SYDVKM. This CDR3 comprises 13 residues. Between the trimmed V and J ends, which lost 11 bases and 6 bases, there was a span of 19 bases. In nucleotides, the CDR3 is TGTGCCGGGGGGGACCCTGAGGGGGCTGAAGCTTTCTTT. Protein sequence: CAGGDPEGAEAFF.

This clonotype showed up many times. The V call is TRBV30, the J call TRBJ1-5; no reliable D call. Trimming removed 1 base at V and 6 bases at J, with 10 bases between. The CDR3 sequence is 13 residues long. CDR1 is GTSNPN, CDR2 SVGIG, per germline (reference sequence). CDR3 loop: CAWSADWGQPQHF. In nucleotides, the CDR3 is TGTGCCTGGAGTGCCGATTGGGGTCAGCCCCAGCATTTT.

This clonotype has ten or more counts. The genes are TRBV7-2 and TRBJ2-7; no definite D call. The CDR3 consists of 14 residues. Trimming took 3 bases from V and 0 from J, leaving 9 bases between them. Germline V CDR1 and CDR2: SGHTA, FQGNSA. CDR3 residues: CASSFDTSSYEQYF. The CDR3, as DNA: TGTGCCAGCAGCTTCGACACCAGCTCCTACGAGCAGTACTTC.

This clonotype occurred a few times. The chain uses TRBV5-1 and TRBJ1-2; 7 nucleotides line up with TRBD1. The germline V gene encodes CDR1 SGHRS and CDR2 YFSETQ. The V gene end was trimmed by 1 base and the J gene end by 4 bases; junction bases not matched to a gene: 13. CDR3 size: 17 residues. In nucleotides, the CDR3 is TGCGCCAGCAGCTTGCGGACAACAGGGGCTCTATCCTATGGCTACACCTTC. This codes for CASSLRTTGALSYGYTF.

The CDR3 nucleotides read TGTGCCATCAGTGAAGAAGGCGGGGCCTACGAGCAGTACTTC. Translated, it gives CAISEEGGAYEQYF. V and J are TRBV10-3 and TRBJ2-7, with D maybe TRBD2 (6 bases). V was shortened by 3 bases and J by 2 bases, with 11 bases between the two germline ends. Germline-derived CDR1 and CDR2 are ENHRY and SYGVKD. This CDR3 comprises 14 residues.